This T cell receptor (beta chain) was sequenced for a study of blood T cell repertoires in COVID-19. Authors' data handling: Counts of nucleated cells, estimated from reference gene primer amplification, were obtained. TCRdb keeps only in-frame clones here, not all; method: immunoSEQ multiplex PCR. From that table come the V and J calls and clone size; the DNA was used to work out D and trimming. Among 210,000 or so clones listed, 83% were seen once. The CDR3 runs 17 residues. CDR1 and CDR2 from the germline V gene are KGHDR and SFDVKD. Trimming took 2 bases from V and 5 from J; bases not matched to a gene: 5.

The sequenced material came from peripheral blood. This receptor was taken from a man aged 50 or older with active or convalescent COVID-19. The J gene is TRBJ2-1, the V gene TRBV24-1; the match to TRBD2 covers 13 bases. As DNA, the CDR3 is TGTGCCACCAGTGATTCCCGACTAGCGGGAGGCAACAATGAGCAGTTCTTC. This gives the protein CATSDSRLAGGNNEQFF.